This entry is about one TCR beta chain. Germline V CDR1 and CDR2: SGHVS, FQNEAQ. Between the trimmed V and J ends, which lost 5 bases and 8 bases, there was a span of 18 bases. The CDR3 is made up of 15 amino acids. In the PCR, 60 Vbeta and 13 Jbeta primers were used. Assay used: immunoSEQ multiplex PCR; TCRdb lists only in-frame clones, some missing. The table has approximately 190,000 clones, around 88% seen once. The data belong to a study of cytomegalovirus exposure and HLA in healthy donors. Sequencing was carried out using PBMCs. The sequence was collected from a middle-aged man in good health and CMV-seropositive. V is TRBV7-8 and J is TRBJ1-4; possibly TRBD1 for D (5 bases). The CDR3 region has the DNA TGTGCCAGCAGCGCGGACACTCACTTACGAGAAAAACTGTTTTTT. This gives the protein CASSADTHLREKLFF.